The entry below describes one T cell receptor beta chain. This sample is drawn from a study of blood T cell repertoires in COVID-19. In the study overall: COVID-19 samples, acute and convalescent, were from the United States, Italy and Spain. PBMCs, B-cell-depleted T cells, or T cells provided the cDNA or gDNA that made up the material.

The CDR3 has 14 amino acids. Germline V gene sequence: CDR1 SGHRS, CDR2 YFSETQ. V gave up 1 base and J gave up 7 bases; unmatched junction bases: 2. Study processing details: Reference gene primer amplification in the assay estimated nucleated cell counts. Repertoires were generated with immunoSEQ multiplex PCR, while TCRdb's copy carries only in-frame clones and drops some. V and J calls and clone size come straight from that table; D and trimming were deduced from the DNA. This table has roughly 200,000 clones, around 90% appearing once. This chain links TRBV5-1 with TRBJ2-2; 9 bases are a match to TRBD1. Sequencing input: peripheral blood. The receptor comes from a man aged 35 to 55 with acute or convalescent COVID-19. This CDR3 is CASSLWTGDGELFF. CDR3 bases: TGCGCCAGCAGCTTGTGGACAGGGGACGGGGAGCTGTTTTTT.